Sequencing of this T cell receptor (beta chain) was carried out in a study of identical twins. Trimming took 2 bases from V and 0 from J, leaving 8 bases between them. Germline CDR1 is SGHVS and CDR2 is FNYEAQ. The CDR3 has 15 amino acids. In TCRdb, the 5' RACE reads were re-called with MiXCR into one record per CDR3 protein. The sample includes approximately 620,000 distinct CDR3 sequences, more than 6.5% of them seen just once. A few counts support this clonotype. The data also belong to a second study, concerning yellow fever vaccine responses in identical twins. That publication notes: Twins' T cell vaccine responses reportedly looked partly convergent, partly personalized.

Sequenced: PBMCs. The chain is built from TRBV7-6 and TRBJ2-1; possibly TRBD2 for D (5 bases). The source of this sequence is a woman between 18 and 29 years old in good health. CDR3 protein: CASSLKLVSYNEQFF. The CDR3 DNA follows: TGTGCCAGCAGCTTAAAACTAGTCTCCTACAATGAGCAGTTCTTC.